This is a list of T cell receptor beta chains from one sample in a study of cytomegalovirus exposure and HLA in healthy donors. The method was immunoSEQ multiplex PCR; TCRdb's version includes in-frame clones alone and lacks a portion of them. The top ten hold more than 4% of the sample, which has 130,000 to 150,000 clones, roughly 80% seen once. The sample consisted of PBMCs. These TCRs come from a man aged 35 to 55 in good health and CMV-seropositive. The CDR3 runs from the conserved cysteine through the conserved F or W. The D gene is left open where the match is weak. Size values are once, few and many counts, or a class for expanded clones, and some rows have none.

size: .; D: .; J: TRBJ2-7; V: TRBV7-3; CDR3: CASRLGAGLSEIGEQYF; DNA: TGTGCCAGCAGGTTGGGGGCCGGACTCTCGGAGATCGGCGAGCAGTACTTC
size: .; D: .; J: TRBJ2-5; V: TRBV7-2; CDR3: CASTLGGGTQYF; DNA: TGTGCCAGCACCCTAGGAGGTGGGACCCAGTACTTC
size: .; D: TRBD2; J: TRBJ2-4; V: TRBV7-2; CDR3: CASTAGAGWDIQYF; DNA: TGTGCCAGCACCGCCGGAGCGGGGTGGGACATTCAGTACTTC
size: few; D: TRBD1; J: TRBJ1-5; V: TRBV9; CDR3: CASSVGTGLNQPQHF; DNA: TGTGCCAGCAGCGTTGGGACAGGGTTAAATCAGCCCCAGCATTTT
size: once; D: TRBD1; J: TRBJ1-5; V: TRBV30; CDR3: CAWSGQGAVQPQHF; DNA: TGTGCCTGGAGTGGACAGGGGGCCGTTCAGCCCCAGCATTTT
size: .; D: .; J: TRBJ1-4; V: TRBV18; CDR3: CASSRGQGTGEKLFF; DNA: TGTGCCAGCTCACGGGGGCAGGGTACGGGAGAAAAACTGTTTTTT
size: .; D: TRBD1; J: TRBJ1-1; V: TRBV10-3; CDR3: CAISEWGTGVKTEAFF; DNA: TGTGCCATCAGTGAGTGGGGGACAGGGGTGAAGACTGAAGCTTTCTTT
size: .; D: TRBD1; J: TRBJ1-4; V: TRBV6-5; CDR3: CASSYGTGAGEKLFF; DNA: TGTGCCAGCAGTTACGGGACAGGGGCCGGTGAAAAACTGTTTTTT
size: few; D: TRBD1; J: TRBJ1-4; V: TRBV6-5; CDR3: CASKIQGEANEKLFF; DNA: TGTGCCAGCAAAATACAGGGGGAGGCTAATGAAAAACTGTTTTTT
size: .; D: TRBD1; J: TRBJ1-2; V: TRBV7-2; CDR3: CASSRTGLYGYTF; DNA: TGTGCCAGCAGCCGGACAGGACTCTATGGCTACACCTTC
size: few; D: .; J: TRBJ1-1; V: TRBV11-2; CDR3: CASSMGQNTEAFF; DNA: TGTGCCAGCAGCATGGGACAGAACACTGAAGCTTTCTTT
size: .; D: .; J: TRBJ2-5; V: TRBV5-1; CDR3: CASSALGLQETQYF; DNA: TGCGCCAGCAGCGCCCTAGGCCTCCAAGAGACCCAGTACTTC
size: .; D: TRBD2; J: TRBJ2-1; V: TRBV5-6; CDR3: CASSLVLAGANEQFF; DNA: TGTGCCAGCAGCTTGGTTCTAGCGGGAGCCAATGAGCAGTTCTTC